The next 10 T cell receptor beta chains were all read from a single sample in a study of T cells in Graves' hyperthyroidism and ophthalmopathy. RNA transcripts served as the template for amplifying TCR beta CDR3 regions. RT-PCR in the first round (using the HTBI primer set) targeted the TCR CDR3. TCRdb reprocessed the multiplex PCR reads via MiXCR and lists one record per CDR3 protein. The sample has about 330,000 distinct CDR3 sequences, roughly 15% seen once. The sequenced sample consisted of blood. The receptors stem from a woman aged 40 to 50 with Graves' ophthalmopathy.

The CDR3 DNA reads TGTGCCAGCAGCCAAGACCTAGCGGGGGGCCGTGATACGCAGTATTTT. This codes for CASSQDLAGGRDTQYF. This chain joins TRBV4-2 and TRBJ2-3; TRBD2 matches at 11 bases. CDR1 LGHNA and CDR2 YNFKEQ come from the germline V gene. CDR3 size: 16 residues. The V segment lost 0 bases and the J segment 6 bases; nucleotides outside the gene matches: 5.

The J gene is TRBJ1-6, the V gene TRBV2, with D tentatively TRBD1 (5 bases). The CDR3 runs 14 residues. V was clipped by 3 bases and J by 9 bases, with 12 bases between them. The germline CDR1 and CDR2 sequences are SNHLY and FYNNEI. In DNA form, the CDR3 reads TGTGCCAGCAGTGATAGTACAGGCCGTTCACCCCTCCACTTT. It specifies CASSDSTGRSPLHF.

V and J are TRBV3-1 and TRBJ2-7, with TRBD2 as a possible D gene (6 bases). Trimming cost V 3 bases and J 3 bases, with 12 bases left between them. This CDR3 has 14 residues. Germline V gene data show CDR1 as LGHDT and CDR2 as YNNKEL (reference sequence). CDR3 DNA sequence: TGTGCCAGCAGCCATAGCGGAACCAACTACGAGCAGTACTTC. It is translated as CASSHSGTNYEQYF.

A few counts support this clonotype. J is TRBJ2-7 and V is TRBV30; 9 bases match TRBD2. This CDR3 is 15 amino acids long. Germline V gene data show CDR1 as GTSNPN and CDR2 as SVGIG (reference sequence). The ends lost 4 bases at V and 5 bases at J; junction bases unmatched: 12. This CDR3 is CAWTALSGSMNEQYF. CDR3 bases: TGTGCCTGGACTGCCCTTAGCGGGAGCATGAACGAGCAGTACTTC.

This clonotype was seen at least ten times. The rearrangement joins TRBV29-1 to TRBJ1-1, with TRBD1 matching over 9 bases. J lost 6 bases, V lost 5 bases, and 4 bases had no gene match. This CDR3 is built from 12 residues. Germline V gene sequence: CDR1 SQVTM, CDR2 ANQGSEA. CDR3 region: CSVRTGDAEAFF. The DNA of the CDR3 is TGCAGCGTTCGGACAGGGGACGCTGAAGCTTTCTTT.

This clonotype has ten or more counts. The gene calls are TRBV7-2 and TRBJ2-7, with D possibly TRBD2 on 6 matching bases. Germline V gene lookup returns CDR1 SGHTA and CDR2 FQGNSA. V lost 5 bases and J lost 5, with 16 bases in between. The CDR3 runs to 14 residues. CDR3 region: CASSPRRRGDEQYF. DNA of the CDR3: TGTGCCAGCAGCCCCCGACGGCGGGGCGACGAGCAGTACTTC.

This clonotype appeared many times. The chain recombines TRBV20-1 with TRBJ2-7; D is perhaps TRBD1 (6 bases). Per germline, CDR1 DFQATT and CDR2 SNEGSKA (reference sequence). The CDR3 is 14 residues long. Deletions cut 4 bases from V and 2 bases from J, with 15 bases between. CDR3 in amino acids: CSAIYSWTAYEQYF. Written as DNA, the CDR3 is TGCAGTGCTATATACTCTTGGACAGCCTACGAGCAGTACTTC.

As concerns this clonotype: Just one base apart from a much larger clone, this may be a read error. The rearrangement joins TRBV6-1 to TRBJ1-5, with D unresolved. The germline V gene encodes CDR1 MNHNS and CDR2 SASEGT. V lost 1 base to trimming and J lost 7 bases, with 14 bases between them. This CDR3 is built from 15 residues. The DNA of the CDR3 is TGTGCCAGCAGTGAAGGTGGGGATTGGAACCAGCCCCAGCATTTT. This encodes CASSEGGDWNQPQHF.

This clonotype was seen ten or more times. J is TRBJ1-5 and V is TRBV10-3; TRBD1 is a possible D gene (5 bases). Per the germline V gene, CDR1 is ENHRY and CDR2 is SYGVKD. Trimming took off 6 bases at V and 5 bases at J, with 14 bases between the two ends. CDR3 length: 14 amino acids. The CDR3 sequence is CAISDPVRDQPQHF. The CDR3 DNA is TGTGCCATCAGCGACCCTGTCAGGGATCAGCCCCAGCATTTT.

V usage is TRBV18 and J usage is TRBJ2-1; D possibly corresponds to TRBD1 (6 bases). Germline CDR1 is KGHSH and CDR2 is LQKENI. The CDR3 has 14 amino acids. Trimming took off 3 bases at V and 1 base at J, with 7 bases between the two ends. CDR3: CASSPGTSYNEQFF. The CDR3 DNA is TGTGCCAGCTCACCCGGGACATCCTACAATGAGCAGTTCTTC.